The TCR beta chain under discussion was sequenced for a study of shared clonotypes between healthy human individuals. Naive CD8 isolation took CD45RO-negative cells positively selected for CCR7 and excluded terminally differentiated effector memory CD45RA+ cells. The repertoire was sequenced with immunoSEQ multiplex PCR; TCRdb's copy has only in-frame clones and lacks some. Here the sample spans around 2.1 million clones, approximately 94% being singletons. Trimming took off 5 bases at V and 4 bases at J, with 12 bases between the two ends. This CDR3 has 14 amino acids. In germline, CDR1 is SEHNR, CDR2 FQNEAQ (reference sequence).

This receptor was taken from a man aged 18 to 35 in good health. Some clones in this sample may be carry-over from other donors' samples. The sample consisted of naive CD8+ T cells from PBMCs. The chain combines TRBV7-9 with TRBJ1-5; TRBD1 is a possible D gene (5 bases). CDR3 bases: TGTGCCAGCAGCCCGGGACCGGGAAATCAGCCCCAGCATTTT. Its translation: CASSPGPGNQPQHF.